The 25 T cell receptor beta chains below were found in one sample sequenced in a study of blood T cell repertoires in COVID-19. The protocol was immunoSEQ multiplex PCR, while the TCRdb copy is restricted to in-frame clones and leaves out a portion. The sample yields several thousand clones, around 90% seen once. The sample taken for sequencing was peripheral blood. Receptors originate from a woman aged 45-65 years with active or convalescent COVID-19.

The chain recombines TRBV2 with TRBJ1-2, with D maybe TRBD1 (6 bases). The V end lost 6 bases, the J end lost 7 bases, and 15 bases lay between the germline ends. Germline assignment: CDR1 SNHLY and CDR2 FYNNEI. The CDR3 is 13 residues long. The CDR3 DNA follows: TGTGCCAGCAGCCCCACAGGGTTCGCTGGCTACACCTTC. Amino acids: CASSPTGFAGYTF.

This chain links TRBV20-1 with TRBJ2-7, with 9 bases matching TRBD2. CDR3 size: 14 residues. The junction had 3 bases not matched to a gene; V was cut back by 3 bases and J by 0 bases. Germline V lookup: CDR1 DFQATT, CDR2 SNEGSKA (reference sequence). CDR3: CSASVTSGSYEQYF. CDR3 nucleotide sequence: TGCAGTGCTAGTGTGACTAGCGGCTCCTACGAGCAGTACTTC.

The chain recombines TRBV15 with TRBJ1-1; 9 nucleotides match TRBD1. The J segment lost 4 bases and the V segment lost 0 bases, leaving 12 bases of the junction unmatched. Germline V gives CDR1 LNHNV, CDR2 YYDKDF (reference sequence). This CDR3 is 18 amino acids long. The CDR3 nucleotides are TGTGCCACCAGCAGAGATTACTACAGGGGGCTGGGTCCCACTGAAGCTTTCTTT. Its translation: CATSRDYYRGLGPTEAFF.

This clone has a single count. V and J are TRBV7-2 and TRBJ2-2; TRBD1 might be the D (7 bases). Trimming took 5 bases from V and 2 from J, leaving 15 bases between them. Germline V gene lookup returns CDR1 SGHTA and CDR2 FQGNSA. The CDR3 totals 16 residues. CDR3 loop: CASSPRGTVNTGELFF. As DNA, the CDR3 is TGTGCCAGCAGCCCCCGGGGGACAGTAAACACCGGGGAGCTGTTTTTT.

The V gene is TRBV4-2, the J gene TRBJ2-6; D remains unclear. The V gene's germline CDR1 is LGHNA and CDR2 YNFKEQ. This CDR3 is 16 amino acids long. The V end was cut by 2 bases, the J end by 1 base, with 9 bases between. The CDR3 protein is CASSQPDWSGANVLTF. CDR3 DNA sequence: TGTGCCAGCAGCCAACCCGACTGGTCTGGGGCCAACGTCCTGACTTTC.

The chain employs TRBV11-2 and TRBJ2-2; possibly TRBD1 for D (6 bases). Trimming cost V 3 bases and J 2 bases, with 10 bases left between them. The germline V gene has CDR1 SGHAT and CDR2 FQNNGV. There are 15 residues in the CDR3. The CDR3, as DNA: TGTGCCAGCAGCTTTTCCGGGACAAACACCGGGGAGCTGTTTTTT. Protein product: CASSFSGTNTGELFF.

The chain is built from TRBV3-1 (or the pseudogene TRBV3-2) and TRBJ2-7, with D possibly matching TRBD2 (6 bases). This CDR3 comprises 18 residues. Germline assignment: CDR1 LGHDT and CDR2 YNNKEL (reference sequence). V lost 1 base to trimming and J lost 1 base, with 20 bases between them. The CDR3 protein is CASSQGPAGSSLSYEQYF. The CDR3 coding sequence is TGTGCCAGCAGCCAAGGGCCTGCGGGGTCTAGCCTGTCCTACGAGCAGTACTTC.

This chain links TRBV28 with TRBJ1-6, with 7 bases fitting TRBD1. The length of the CDR3 is 14 residues. The germline CDR1 and CDR2 sequences are MDHEN and SYDVKM. V dropped 2 bases and J dropped 6; count of bases not matched to a gene: 1. CDR3 sequence reads: CASSLTGVNSPLHF. The CDR3 DNA reads TGTGCCAGCAGTTTAACAGGGGTTAATTCACCCCTCCACTTT.

V is TRBV5-8 and J is TRBJ2-7; TRBD2 might be the D (5 bases). Trimming pared 1 base from V and 4 bases from J, leaving 9 bases between. CDR3 length: 13 residues. In germline, CDR1 is SGHTS, CDR2 YDEGEE. CDR3 bases: TGTGCCAGCAGCTTGAGTAGCGTTTACGAGCAGTACTTC. Amino acids: CASSLSSVYEQYF.

The chain recombines TRBV21-1 with TRBJ1-1. TRBV21-1 is given as a pseudogene. The CDR3 is 14 amino acids. CDR3 sequence reads: CASSMASGNTEAFF. In DNA, the CDR3 is TGTGCCAGCAGCATGGCCTCGGGGAACACTGAAGCTTTCTTT.

The CDR3 here is CASSAGQGTNYGYTF. As DNA, the CDR3 is TGTGCCAGCAGCGCTGGACAGGGGACTAACTATGGCTACACCTTC. The chain combines TRBV9 with TRBJ1-2, with TRBD1 identical over 9 bases. V trimming: 3 bases; J trimming: 0 bases; junction bases outside the gene matches: 3. Germline lookup yields CDR1 SGDLS and CDR2 YYNGEE. The CDR3 runs 15 residues.

The CDR3 region is CASSVLAGEGVSYNEQFF. The CDR3 DNA sequence: TGTGCCAGCAGCGTACTTGCGGGAGAGGGGGTCTCCTACAATGAGCAGTTCTTC. The chain couples TRBV9 to TRBJ2-1; tentative D call: TRBD2 (7 bases). This CDR3 has 18 amino acids. The germline gives CDR1 SGDLS, CDR2 YYNGEE. Trimming stripped 1 base from V and 0 bases from J, with 17 bases between. The full variable domain, in which reference TRBV9 and TRBJ2-1 provide the parts outside the CDR3, is DSGVTQTPKHLITATGQRVTLRCSPRSGDLSVYWYQQSLDQGLQFLIQYYNGEERAKGNILERFSAQQFPDLHSELNLSSLELGDSALYFCASSVLAGEGVSYNEQFFGPGTRLTVL.

This chain connects TRBV5-6 to TRBJ2-2; 10 bases match TRBD2. Per germline, CDR1 SGHDT and CDR2 YYEEEE. Unmatched junction bases numbered 8, after V lost 4 bases and J lost 5 bases. This CDR3 has 16 amino acids. The CDR3 DNA reads as TGTGCCAGCAGCCTTGGACTAGCGGAGGGGACCGGGGAGCTGTTTTTT. This translates into CASSLGLAEGTGELFF.

The V gene is TRBV29-1, the J gene TRBJ1-5; possible D gene TRBD1, 5 bases. With 4 bases removed from V and 3 bases from J, the gap between germline ends came to 10 bases. The germline V gene has CDR1 SQVTM and CDR2 ANQGSEA. The CDR3 runs 13 residues. CDR3 coding DNA: TGCAGCGTTGGGTTAGGGGTCAATCAGCCCCAGCATTTT. This gives the protein CSVGLGVNQPQHF. Together with reference TRBV29-1 and TRBJ1-5, the CDR3 gives the full variable domain: SAVISQKPSRDICQRGTSLTIQCQVDSQVTMMFWYRQQPGQSLTLIATANQGSEATYESGFVIDKFPISRPNLTFSTLTVSNMSPEDSSIYLCSVGLGVNQPQHFGDGTRLSIL.

A few counts support this clone. V is TRBV5-4 and J is TRBJ1-2; no reliable D call. V was cut by 3 bases and J by 2 bases, with 11 bases left in between. Germline V gene data show CDR1 as SGHNT and CDR2 as YYREEE (reference sequence). The CDR3 extends over 14 amino acids. Here the CDR3 DNA reads TGTGCCAGCAGCTCCCTCCTCTCCAACTATGGCTACACCTTC. Translating gives CASSSLLSNYGYTF.

The chain carries TRBV7-3 and TRBJ2-7; D may be TRBD1 (6 bases). Per the germline V gene, CDR1 is SGHTA and CDR2 is FQGTGA. CDR3 length: 13 amino acids. V lost 4 bases and J lost 5, with 12 bases in between. In DNA, the CDR3 is TGTGCCAGCAGCTCCGGGCCAGGGGACGAGCAGTACTTC. As protein: CASSSGPGDEQYF.

The chain links TRBV7-2 to TRBJ1-2, with 7 bases lining up with TRBD1. This CDR3 region has 15 residues. Germline-derived CDR1 and CDR2 are SGHTA and FQGNSA. The junction had 7 bases not matched to a gene; V was cut back by 2 bases and J by 4 bases. The CDR3 reads CASSLQTGAVYGYTF. The CDR3 region has the DNA TGTGCCAGCAGCTTACAAACAGGGGCGGTCTATGGCTACACCTTC.

This chain uses TRBV4-3 with TRBJ2-3; D is perhaps TRBD1 (6 bases). Germline V lookup: CDR1 LGHNA, CDR2 YSLEER. Trimming shortened V by 0 bases and J by 8 bases, and 18 bases separated the two germline ends. This CDR3 has 16 amino acids. CDR3 in amino acids: CASSQERDTSQGTQYF. In nucleotides, the CDR3 is TGCGCCAGCAGCCAAGAACGGGACACTTCACAGGGTACGCAGTATTTT.

V and J are TRBV4-3 and TRBJ1-2; D call uncertain. The V and J ends lost 6 bases and 4 bases respectively, with 6 bases between them. Germline V CDR1 and CDR2: LGHNA, YSLEER. The CDR3 is 11 amino acids. CDR3 in DNA: TGCGCCAGCAGAGACTTCTATGGCTACACCTTC. This sequence encodes CASRDFYGYTF.

This clone came up once. The V call is TRBV3-1 (or the pseudogene TRBV3-2), the J call TRBJ1-3, with D possibly TRBD1 on 6 matching bases. Germline assignment: CDR1 LGHDT and CDR2 YNNKEL (reference sequence). Trimming removed 11 bases from V and 3 bases from J, with 32 bases in between. The CDR3 consists of 19 residues. The CDR3 DNA is TGTGCCCGGACCCAGTCACACGGGACACCAGACCCATGTGGAAACACCATATATTTT. Protein product: CARTQSHGTPDPCGNTIYF.

The chain employs TRBV5-4 and TRBJ2-2; TRBD1 matches at 7 bases. Germline CDR1 reads SGHNT; CDR2 reads YYREEE (reference sequence). The CDR3 runs 16 residues. With V trimmed by 4 bases and J by 3 bases, 9 bases remained unmatched. CDR3 in amino acids: CASSSGRDRHTGELFF. CDR3 bases: TGTGCCAGCAGCAGTGGTAGGGACAGACACACCGGGGAGCTGTTTTTT.

V is TRBV7-2 and J is TRBJ1-1, with TRBD1 identical over 8 bases. This CDR3 region has 15 residues. Germline trimming cut 6 bases from V and 0 bases from J; bases unmatched to any gene: 6. The V gene's germline CDR1 is SGHTA and CDR2 FQGNSA. This chain's CDR3 is CASSTQGAVNTEAFF. DNA of the CDR3: TGTGCCAGCAGTACCCAGGGGGCGGTGAACACTGAAGCTTTCTTT.

This clone was observed a single time. This chain uses TRBV3-1 (or the pseudogene TRBV3-2) with TRBJ2-7, with 11 bases that match TRBD2. The ends lost 7 bases at V and 2 bases at J; junction bases unmatched: 7. Germline V gene sequence: CDR1 LGHDT, CDR2 YNNKEL (reference sequence). This CDR3 spans 15 amino acids. This CDR3 is CASTRLAGGTYEQYF. The CDR3 DNA is TGTGCCAGCACTCGATTAGCGGGGGGGACCTACGAGCAGTACTTC.

This chain connects TRBV10-3 to TRBJ2-4, with TRBD2 as a possible D gene (6 bases). The germline gives CDR1 ENHRY, CDR2 SYGVKD. The CDR3 covers 14 residues. V was shortened by 3 bases and J by 0 bases, with 6 bases between the two germline ends. The CDR3 loop reads CAISEAGAKNIQYF. As DNA, the CDR3 is TGTGCCATCAGTGAAGCGGGAGCCAAAAACATTCAGTACTTC.

This rearrangement joins TRBV9 to TRBJ1-1, with 8 bases aligning to TRBD1. The germline gives CDR1 SGDLS, CDR2 YYNGEE. Losses at the gene ends were 4 bases for V and 5 bases for J; bases not matched to a gene: 10. This CDR3 spans 15 amino acids. The CDR3 coding sequence is TGTGCCAGCAGCAACCCACAGGGGGGTTGGACTGAAGCTTTCTTT. The encoded protein is CASSNPQGGWTEAFF.